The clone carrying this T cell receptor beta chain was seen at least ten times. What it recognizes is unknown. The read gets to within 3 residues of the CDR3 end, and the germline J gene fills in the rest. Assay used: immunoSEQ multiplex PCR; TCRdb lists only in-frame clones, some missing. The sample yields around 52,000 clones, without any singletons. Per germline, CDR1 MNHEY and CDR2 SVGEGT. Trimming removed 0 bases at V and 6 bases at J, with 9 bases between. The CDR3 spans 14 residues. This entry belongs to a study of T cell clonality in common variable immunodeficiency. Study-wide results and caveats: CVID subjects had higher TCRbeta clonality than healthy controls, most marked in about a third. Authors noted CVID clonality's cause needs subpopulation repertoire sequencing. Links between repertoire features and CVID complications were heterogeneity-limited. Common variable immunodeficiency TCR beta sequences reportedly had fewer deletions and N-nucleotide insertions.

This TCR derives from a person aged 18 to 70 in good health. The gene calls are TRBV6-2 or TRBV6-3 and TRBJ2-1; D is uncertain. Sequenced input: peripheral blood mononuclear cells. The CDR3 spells CASSYSLLLNEQFF. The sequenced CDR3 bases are TGTGCCAGCAGTTACTCGCTACTTCTCAATGAG.